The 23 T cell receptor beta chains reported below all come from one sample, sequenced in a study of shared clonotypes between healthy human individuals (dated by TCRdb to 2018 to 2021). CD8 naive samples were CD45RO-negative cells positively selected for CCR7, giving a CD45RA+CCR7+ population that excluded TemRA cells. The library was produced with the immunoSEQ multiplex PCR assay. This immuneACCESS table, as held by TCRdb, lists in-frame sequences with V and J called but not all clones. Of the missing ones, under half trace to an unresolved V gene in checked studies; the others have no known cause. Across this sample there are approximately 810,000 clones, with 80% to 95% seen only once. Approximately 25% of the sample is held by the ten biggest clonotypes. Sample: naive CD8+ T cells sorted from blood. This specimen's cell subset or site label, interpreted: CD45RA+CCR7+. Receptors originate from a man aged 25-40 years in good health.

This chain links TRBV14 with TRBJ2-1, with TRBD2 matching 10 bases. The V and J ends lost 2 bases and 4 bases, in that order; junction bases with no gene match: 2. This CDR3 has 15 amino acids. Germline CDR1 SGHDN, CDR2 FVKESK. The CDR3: CASSQRTSGYNEQFF. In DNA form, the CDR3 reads TGTGCCAGCAGCCAAAGGACTAGCGGATACAATGAGCAGTTCTTC.

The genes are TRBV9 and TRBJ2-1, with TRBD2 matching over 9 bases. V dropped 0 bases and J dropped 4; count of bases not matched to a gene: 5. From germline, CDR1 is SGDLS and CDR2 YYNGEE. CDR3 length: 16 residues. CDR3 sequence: CASSVEASGMYNEQFF. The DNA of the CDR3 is TGTGCCAGCAGCGTAGAGGCTAGCGGGATGTACAATGAGCAGTTCTTC. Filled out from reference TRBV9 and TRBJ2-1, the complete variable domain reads DSGVTQTPKHLITATGQRVTLRCSPRSGDLSVYWYQQSLDQGLQFLIQYYNGEERAKGNILERFSAQQFPDLHSELNLSSLELGDSALYFCASSVEASGMYNEQFFGPGTRLTVL.

CDR3 nucleotides: TGTGCCAGCAGTCCTCGCGTCGGGGGCCTAACACCCTACGAGCAGTACTTC. It encodes CASSPRVGGLTPYEQYF. The V and J genes are TRBV27 and TRBJ2-7; D tentatively reads TRBD1 or TRBD2 (6 bases each). CDR1 is MNHEY, CDR2 SMNVEV, per germline (reference sequence). Trimming pared 5 bases from V and 2 bases from J, leaving 22 bases between. The CDR3 is 17 residues long.

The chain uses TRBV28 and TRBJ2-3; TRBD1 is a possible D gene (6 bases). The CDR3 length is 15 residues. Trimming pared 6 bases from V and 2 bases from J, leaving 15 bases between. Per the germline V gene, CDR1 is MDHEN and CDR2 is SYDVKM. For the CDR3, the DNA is TGTGCCAGCAGAAAGATGACAGGCCCCACAGATACGCAGTATTTT. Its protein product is CASRKMTGPTDTQYF.

CDR3 loop: CASSADRTPYEQYF. For the CDR3, the DNA is TGTGCCAGCAGCGCGGACAGGACTCCCTACGAGCAGTACTTC. The J gene is TRBJ2-7, the V gene TRBV9; 7 bases align to TRBD1. CDR1 is SGDLS and CDR2 is YYNGEE in the germline V gene. The V segment lost 3 bases and the J segment 2 bases; nucleotides outside the gene matches: 5. This CDR3 has 14 residues.

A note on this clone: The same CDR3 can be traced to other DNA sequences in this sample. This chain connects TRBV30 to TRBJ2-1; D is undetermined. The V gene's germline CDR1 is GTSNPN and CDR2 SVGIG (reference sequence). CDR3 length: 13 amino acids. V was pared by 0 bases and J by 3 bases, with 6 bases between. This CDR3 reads CAWSVGHYNEQFF. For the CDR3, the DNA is TGTGCCTGGAGTGTAGGCCACTACAATGAGCAGTTCTTC. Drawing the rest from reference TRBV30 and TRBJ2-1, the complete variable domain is SQTIHQWPATLVQPVGSPLSLECTVEGTSNPNLYWYRQAAGRGLQLLFYSVGIGQISSEVPQNLSASRPQDRQFILSSKKLLLSDSGFYLCAWSVGHYNEQFFGPGTRLTVL.

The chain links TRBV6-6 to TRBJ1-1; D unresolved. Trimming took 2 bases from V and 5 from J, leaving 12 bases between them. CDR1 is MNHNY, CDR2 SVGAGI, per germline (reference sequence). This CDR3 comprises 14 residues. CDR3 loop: CASSYVEIGTEAFF. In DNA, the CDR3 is TGTGCCAGCAGTTACGTAGAGATTGGGACTGAAGCTTTCTTT.

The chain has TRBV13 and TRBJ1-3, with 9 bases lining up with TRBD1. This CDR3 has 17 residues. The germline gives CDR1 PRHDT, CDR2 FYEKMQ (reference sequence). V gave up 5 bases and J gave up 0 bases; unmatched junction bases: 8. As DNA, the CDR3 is TGTGCCAGCAGCCTGACAGGGGGTGATACCTCTGGAAACACCATATATTTT. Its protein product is CASSLTGGDTSGNTIYF.

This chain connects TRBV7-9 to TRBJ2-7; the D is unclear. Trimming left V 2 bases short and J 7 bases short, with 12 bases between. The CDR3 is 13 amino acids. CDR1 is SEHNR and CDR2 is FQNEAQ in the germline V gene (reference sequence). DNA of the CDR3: TGTGCCAGCAGCTTACGGGTAGCAGGAGAGCAGTACTTC. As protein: CASSLRVAGEQYF.

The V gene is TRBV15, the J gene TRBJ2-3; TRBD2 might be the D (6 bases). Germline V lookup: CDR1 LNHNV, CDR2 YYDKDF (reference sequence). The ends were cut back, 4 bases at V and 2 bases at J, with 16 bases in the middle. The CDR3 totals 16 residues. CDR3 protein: CATSTEEPSVTDTQYF. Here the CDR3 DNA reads TGTGCCACCAGCACCGAGGAACCTAGCGTCACAGATACGCAGTATTTT.

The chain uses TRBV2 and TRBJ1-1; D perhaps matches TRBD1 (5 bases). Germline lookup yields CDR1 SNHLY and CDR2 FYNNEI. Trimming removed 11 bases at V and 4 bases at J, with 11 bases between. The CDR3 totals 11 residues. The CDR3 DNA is TGTGCCGCCAACCAGGGCACTGAAGCTTTCTTT. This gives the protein CAANQGTEAFF.

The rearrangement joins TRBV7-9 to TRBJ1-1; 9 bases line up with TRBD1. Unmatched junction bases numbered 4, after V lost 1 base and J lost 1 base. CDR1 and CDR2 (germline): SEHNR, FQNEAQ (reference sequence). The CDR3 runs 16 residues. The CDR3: CASSLVRGQGNTEAFF. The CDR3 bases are TGTGCCAGCAGCTTAGTGCGGGGACAGGGGAACACTGAAGCTTTCTTT.

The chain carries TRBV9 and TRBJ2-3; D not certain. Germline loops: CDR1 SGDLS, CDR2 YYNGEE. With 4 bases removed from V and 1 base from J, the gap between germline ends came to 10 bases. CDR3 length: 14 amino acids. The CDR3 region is CASSPGRGTDTQYF. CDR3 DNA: TGTGCCAGCAGCCCCGGGCGCGGCACAGATACGCAGTATTTT.

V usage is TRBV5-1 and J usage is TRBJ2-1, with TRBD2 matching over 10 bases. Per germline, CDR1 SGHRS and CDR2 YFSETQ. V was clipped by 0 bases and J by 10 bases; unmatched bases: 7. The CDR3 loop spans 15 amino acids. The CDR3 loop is CASSLELAGGQEQFF. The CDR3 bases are TGCGCCAGCAGCTTGGAGTTAGCGGGAGGACAAGAGCAGTTCTTC. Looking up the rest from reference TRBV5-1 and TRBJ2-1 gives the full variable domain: KAGVTQTPRYLIKTRGQQVTLSCSPISGHRSVSWYQQTPGQGLQFLFEYFSETQRNKGNFPGRFSGRQFSNSRSEMNVSTLELGDSALYLCASSLELAGGQEQFFGPGTRLTVL.

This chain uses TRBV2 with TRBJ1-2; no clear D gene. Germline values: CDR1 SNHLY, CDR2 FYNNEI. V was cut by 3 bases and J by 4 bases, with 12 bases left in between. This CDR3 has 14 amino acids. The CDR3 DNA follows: TGTGCCAGCAGTGACACAGAGAAGGTCTATGGCTACACCTTC. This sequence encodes CASSDTEKVYGYTF.

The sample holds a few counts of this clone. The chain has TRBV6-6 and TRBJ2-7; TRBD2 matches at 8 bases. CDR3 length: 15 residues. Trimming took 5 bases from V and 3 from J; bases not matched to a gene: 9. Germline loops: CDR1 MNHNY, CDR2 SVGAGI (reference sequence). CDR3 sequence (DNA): TGTGCCAGCAGTGCCCTTAGCGGGGCGCTCTACGAGCAGTACTTC. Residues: CASSALSGALYEQYF.

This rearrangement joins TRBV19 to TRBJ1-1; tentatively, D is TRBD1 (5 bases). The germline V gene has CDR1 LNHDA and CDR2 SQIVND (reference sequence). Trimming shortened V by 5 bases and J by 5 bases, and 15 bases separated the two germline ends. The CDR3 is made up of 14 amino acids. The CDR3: CASSSSGGGTEAFF. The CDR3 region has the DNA TGTGCCAGTAGTTCTTCGGGGGGTGGGACTGAAGCTTTCTTT.

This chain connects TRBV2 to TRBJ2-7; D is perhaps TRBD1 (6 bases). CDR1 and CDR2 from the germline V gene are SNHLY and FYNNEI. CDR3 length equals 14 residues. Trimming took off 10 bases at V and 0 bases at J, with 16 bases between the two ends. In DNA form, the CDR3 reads TGTGCCACCCTGAATCGGGACAACTCCTACGAGCAGTACTTC. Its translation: CATLNRDNSYEQYF.

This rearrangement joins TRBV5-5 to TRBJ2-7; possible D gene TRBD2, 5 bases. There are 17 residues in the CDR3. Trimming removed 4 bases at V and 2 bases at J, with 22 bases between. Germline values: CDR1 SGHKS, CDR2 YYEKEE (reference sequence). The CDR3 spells CASSPNLADARTYEQYF. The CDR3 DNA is TGTGCCAGCAGCCCCAACCTAGCTGACGCGAGGACCTACGAGCAGTACTTC.

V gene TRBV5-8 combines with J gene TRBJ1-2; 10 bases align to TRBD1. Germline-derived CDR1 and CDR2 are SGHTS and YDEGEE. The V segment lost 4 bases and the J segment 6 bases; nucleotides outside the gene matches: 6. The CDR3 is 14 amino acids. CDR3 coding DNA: TGTGCCAGCAGCCCCAGACAGGGGGCGGATGGCTACACCTTC. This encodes CASSPRQGADGYTF.

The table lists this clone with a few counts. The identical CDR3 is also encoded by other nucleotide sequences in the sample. The CDR3 region is CASSLLGENEKLFF. CDR3 DNA: TGTGCCAGCAGCCTCCTAGGAGAAAATGAAAAACTGTTTTTT. This sequence joins TRBV27 and TRBJ1-4; D uncertain. V was clipped by 6 bases and J by 5 bases, with 13 bases between them. In germline, CDR1 is MNHEY, CDR2 SMNVEV (reference sequence). This CDR3 contains 14 residues.

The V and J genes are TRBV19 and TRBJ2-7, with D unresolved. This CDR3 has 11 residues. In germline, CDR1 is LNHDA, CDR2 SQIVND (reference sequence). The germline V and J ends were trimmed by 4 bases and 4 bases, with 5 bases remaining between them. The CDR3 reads CASSNGYEQYF. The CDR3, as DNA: TGTGCCAGTAGTAACGGGTACGAGCAGTACTTC.

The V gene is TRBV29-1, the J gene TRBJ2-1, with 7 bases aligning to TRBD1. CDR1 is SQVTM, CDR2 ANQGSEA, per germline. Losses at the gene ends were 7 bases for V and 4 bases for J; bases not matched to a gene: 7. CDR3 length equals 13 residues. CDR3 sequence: CSARDRNYNEQFF. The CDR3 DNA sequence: TGCAGCGCCCGGGACAGAAATTACAATGAGCAGTTCTTC.